The next 17 T cell receptor beta chains were all read from a single sample in a study of tumor and adjacent non-tumor tissue in lung cancer. TCRbeta libraries were built with three rounds of nested PCR, modified from ARM-PCR. TCRdb used MiXCR to reprocess the multiplex PCR reads, holding one entry per CDR3 protein. The table lists roughly 150,000 distinct CDR3 sequences, approximately 72% of them singletons. No cell sorting was done before RNA was extracted from the tissue. Sequenced input: lung tumor tissue. These receptors originate from a man in his 60s with small cell lung cancer.

The genes are TRBV10-3 and TRBJ2-2; D is unresolved. Trimming stripped 9 bases from V and 4 bases from J, with 15 bases between. This CDR3 has 14 amino acids. CDR1 and CDR2 from the germline V gene are ENHRY and SYGVKD. The CDR3 nucleotides read TGTGCCATTCGCGTGATCATGGGCACCGGGGAGCTGTTTTTT. Its protein product is CAIRVIMGTGELFF.

V is TRBV7-3 and J is TRBJ2-1; D might be TRBD2 (6 bases). The length of the CDR3 is 16 residues. The V gene lost 4 bases and the J gene lost 10 bases, with 23 bases spanning the gap. Per germline, CDR1 SGHTA and CDR2 FQGTGA. CDR3 coding DNA: TGTGCCAGCAGCTCTATTCCGGGCCTCGGTGGGGGGGAGCAGTTCTTC. This translates into CASSSIPGLGGGEQFF.

Regarding this clonotype: This may be a read error: a much more frequent sequence differs by one nucleotide. This rearrangement joins TRBV4-1 to TRBJ2-1; D is ambiguous. Germline V gene data show CDR1 as MGHRA and CDR2 as YSYEKL. V lost 2 bases, J lost 7 bases, and 9 bases lay in between. The CDR3 runs 13 residues. The CDR3 spells CASSQPPANEQFF. CDR3 DNA: TGCGCCAGCAGCCAACCACCTGCAAATGAGCAGTTCTTC.

This clonotype turned up a few times. This sequence joins TRBV5-6 and TRBJ2-2; TRBD1 matches at 7 bases. The CDR3 is 14 amino acids. Per the germline V gene, CDR1 is SGHDT and CDR2 is YYEEEE. V shed 7 bases and J 5 bases; nucleotides not matched to a gene: 8. The CDR3 DNA sequence: TGTGCCAGCGGGCCAGGGGGTTGGACCGGGGAGCTGTTTTTT. Its translation is CASGPGGWTGELFF. The variable domain in full, with the rest retrieved from reference TRBV5-6 and TRBJ2-2, is DAGVTQSPTHLIKTRGQQVTLRCSPKSGHDTVSWYQQALGQGPQFIFQYYEEEERQRGNFPDRFSGHQFPNYSSELNVNALLLGDSALYLCASGPGGWTGELFFGEGSRLTVL.

Only a few counts were recorded for this clonotype. The chain couples TRBV6-2 or TRBV6-3 to TRBJ1-5; no clear D gene. CDR1 is MNHEY, CDR2 SVGEGT, per germline. This CDR3 has 14 residues. V gave up 6 bases and J gave up 3 bases, with 12 bases separating them. CDR3 in DNA: TGTGCCAGCAGCCGAAGGGCTGACAATCAGCCCCAGCATTTT. Amino acid sequence: CASSRRADNQPQHF.

For this clonotype: The junction departs from germline at one end; a sequencing error may be responsible. The V gene is TRBV20-1, the J gene TRBJ1-1; weak D call: TRBD1 (5 bases). The CDR3 consists of 13 residues. Germline V CDR1 and CDR2: DFQATT, SNEGSKA (reference sequence). In nucleotides, the CDR3 is TGCATTGCTACCATAGGGGTGAACACTGAAGCTTTCTTT. Its protein product is CIATIGVNTEAFF.

The chain joins TRBV11-3 to TRBJ2-7; D may be TRBD2 (6 bases). Germline assignment: CDR1 SGHNT and CDR2 YENEEA. The CDR3 has 14 residues. The CDR3 is CACSKGTVPYEQYF. The CDR3 nucleotides are TGTGCTTGCAGCAAAGGGACTGTCCCCTACGAGCAGTACTTC.

Worth noting for this clonotype: The germline gene is not matched at one end of the junction; a read error may be the cause. The V gene is TRBV12-3 or TRBV12-4, the J gene TRBJ2-5; D perhaps matches TRBD2 (5 bases). The CDR3 has 14 amino acids. The CDR3 DNA reads TGTGCCAGCAGTTCTCATCGAGGGATGGAGACCCAGTATTTC. It encodes CASSSHRGMETQYF.

The chain couples TRBV5-8 to TRBJ2-4; D is possibly TRBD1 or TRBD2 (5 bases each). Germline CDR1 reads SGHTS; CDR2 reads YDEGEE. The CDR3 is made up of 16 amino acids. V was pared by 4 bases and J by 9 bases, with 23 bases between. For the CDR3, the DNA is TGTGCCAGCAGCGCTCTTCCCGGGGCAGAGATGGGCATTCAGTACTTC. It translates to CASSALPGAEMGIQYF.

The chain carries TRBV4-2 and TRBJ2-7, with unresolved D. The CDR3 is 13 residues long. Germline V gives CDR1 LGHNA, CDR2 YNFKEQ. The CDR3 protein is CISSQGSFYEQYF. The CDR3 DNA reads TGTATCAGCAGCCAAGGTTCTTTCTACGAGCAGTACTTC.

In this sample, this clonotype turned up a few times. An end of the junction differs from the germline gene, which may be a read error. The V call is TRBV20-1, the J call TRBJ2-1; 8 bases line up with TRBD2. The germline V gene has CDR1 DFQATT and CDR2 SNEGSKA (reference sequence). The CDR3 sequence is 15 residues long. The CDR3 nucleotides are TGCAATGCTAAGCGCGGGGGGATTTGGTACAATGAGCAGTTCTTC. This sequence encodes CNAKRGGIWYNEQFF.

This clonotype has a count of ten or more. The chain uses TRBV28 and TRBJ2-3; D could derive from TRBD1 or TRBD2 (5 bases each). CDR3 length: 13 residues. V was cut by 6 bases and J by 11 bases, with 18 bases left in between. CDR1 is MDHEN, CDR2 SYDVKM, per germline. DNA of the CDR3: TGTGCCAGCAGGCCTCAGGGACCTGAGGGGCAGTATTTT. This translates into CASRPQGPEGQYF.

About this clonotype itself: A read error may explain this, as a much larger clone is one base away. This chain joins TRBV20-1 and TRBJ2-3; 11 bases are a match to TRBD2. V lost 6 bases to trimming and J lost 5 bases; unmatched junction nucleotides: 7. This CDR3 comprises 14 residues. CDR1 is DFQATT, CDR2 SNEGSKA, per germline (reference sequence). CDR3 in amino acids: CSASGLAVIDTQYF. The CDR3 bases are TGCAGTGCCTCGGGACTAGCGGTGATAGATACGCAGTATTTT.

This clonotype was seen once. This may be a read error, as it is one base from a much larger clone. V and J are TRBV5-6 and TRBJ2-3; D is ambiguous. This CDR3 has 13 amino acids. Germline V gives CDR1 SGHDT, CDR2 YYEEEE. Trimming pared 5 bases from V and 2 bases from J, leaving 9 bases between. The CDR3 coding sequence is TGTGCCAGCAGATTGACTGCCACAGATACGCAGTATTTT. Translated, it gives CASRLTATDTQYF.

This clonotype appeared a single time. Compared with germline, one end of the junction differs, possibly owing to a read error. This sequence joins TRBV5-1 and TRBJ2-1; D not resolved. CDR1 is SGHRS, CDR2 YFSETQ, per germline. The CDR3 has 12 amino acids. The CDR3 spells CSSSSLDNEQFF. In nucleotides, the CDR3 is TGCTCCAGCAGCTCCCTAGACAATGAGCAGTTCTTC. The whole variable domain, filled in from reference TRBV5-1 and TRBJ2-1, reads KAGVTQTPRYLIKTRGQQVTLSCSPISGHRSVSWYQQTPGQGLQFLFEYFSETQRNKGNFPGRFSGRQFSNSRSEMNVSTLELGDSALYLCSSSSLDNEQFFGPGTRLTVL.

Remarks on this clonotype: Being one base from a much bigger clone, this may be a read error. The chain couples TRBV6-5 to TRBJ2-3; no clear D. Germline V gene lookup returns CDR1 MNHEY and CDR2 SVGAGI. The CDR3 is 12 residues long. CDR3 residues: CACSTHGYTQYF. The CDR3 DNA reads as TGTGCCTGCAGTACCCATGGTTATACGCAGTATTTT.

As concerns this clonotype: A single base separates this from a much larger clone, so it may be a read error. Since the CDR3 does not end with the conserved phenylalanine or tryptophan, this likely comes from a read error. The chain uses TRBV28 and TRBJ1-5, with a tentative D call TRBD1 (5 bases). With 4 bases removed from V and 5 bases from J, the gap between germline ends came to 15 bases. The CDR3 length is 15 residues. Germline CDR1 reads MDHEN; CDR2 reads SYDVKM. CDR3 amino acids: CASSSGGGRYQPQHY. CDR3 in DNA: TGTGCCAGCAGTTCGGGGGGGGGGAGATATCAGCCCCAGCATTAT.